This TCR beta chain was sequenced in a study of T-cell reconstitution after alpha-beta-depleted transplantation in children. The authors prepared the TCRbeta library with unique molecular identifiers. TCRdb re-derived calls from the PCR reads in MiXCR, one entry per CDR3 protein. The sample carries around 400,000 distinct CDR3 sequences, roughly 20% recorded once. V lost 9 bases to trimming and J lost 5 bases; unmatched junction nucleotides: 12. CDR3 length equals 14 residues. This chain links TRBV12-3 or TRBV12-4 with TRBJ2-5; 7 nucleotides match TRBD2. The receptor comes from a human donor who donated a stem cell graft to a child with acute myeloid leukemia. The sequences come from PBMCs from the stem cell graft donor, collected from the stem cell graft. The CDR3 coding sequence is TGTGCCAGTAAAACTAGCGCCGGGGGGGAGACCCAGTACTTC. It translates to CASKTSAGGETQYF.